The subject of this entry is one TCR beta chain. Its target is unknown. This sample stems from a study of cytomegalovirus exposure and HLA in healthy donors. About the study: A subsequent analysis stated that the 100 to 150 validation repertoires were run on the same platform as the roughly 670 first-cohort repertoires. Overall study findings and caveats: Associated with cytomegalovirus, according to the listing, were 150 to 200 TCR beta chains.

V dropped 5 bases and J dropped 5 bases, with 18 bases sitting between them. Germline CDR1 reads SGHVS; CDR2 reads FQNEAQ. CDR3 size: 15 residues. The repertoire was sequenced with immunoSEQ multiplex PCR; TCRdb's copy has only in-frame clones and lacks some. The table shows some 200,000 clones, with just over 90% occurring only once. Sequencing input: PBMCs. This receptor was taken from a woman aged 18-29 years in good health and CMV-seronegative. The chain links TRBV7-8 to TRBJ1-1; D remains unclear. The CDR3 nucleotides are TGTGCCAGCAGCCCTCACGGGATCGAATCGACTGAAGCTTTCTTT. It codes for CASSPHGIESTEAFF.